This is a list of T cell receptor beta chains from one sample in a study of blood T cell repertoires in COVID-19. Only in-frame clones appear in the TCRdb table, and some are missing; sequencing was by immunoSEQ multiplex PCR. Among about 390,000 clones, over 75% were seen once, and the ten largest hold roughly 2.1%. The sequenced material came from peripheral blood. These receptor sequences come from a woman aged 55-75 years with COVID-19, enrolled during active disease. The CDR3 runs from the conserved cysteine through the conserved F or W. D genes are given only for firm matches. Size is stated for part of the rows, as once, few or many counts, or as a class when the clone is expanded.

.	TRBJ1-3	TRBV5-4	.	TGTGCCAGCAGCTGGGGGGGGAACGCGGGAAACACCATATATTTT	CASSWGGNAGNTIYF
few	TRBJ1-2	TRBV18	.	TGTGCCAGCTCACCTAATGCGGGGCGTGACTATGGCTACACCTTC	CASSPNAGRDYGYTF
.	TRBJ1-1	TRBV6-5	.	TGTGCCAGCAGTTACCGGAATACAGTGAACACTGAAGCTTTCTTT	CASSYRNTVNTEAFF
.	TRBJ2-5	TRBV3-1/TRBV3-2	TRBD2	TGTGCCAGCAGCCCGGACGCGGGGGTCGGAGTTAAATACTTC	CASSPDAGVGVKYF
once	TRBJ1-2	TRBV7-2	.	TGTGCCAGCTCTCCTACTGACAGCCTGCTGGGCTACACCTTC	CASSPTDSLLGYTF
.	TRBJ2-2	TRBV5-1	TRBD2	TGCGCCAGCAGCTTGCTTCCTAGCGGGGGCCCAGTGAACACCGGGGAGCTGTTTTTT	CASSLLPSGGPVNTGELFF
.	TRBJ2-3	TRBV27	.	TGTGCCAGCAGTTTACTTGGGGGGTATACAGATACGCAGTATTTT	CASSLLGGYTDTQYF
.	TRBJ2-2	TRBV9	TRBD2	TGTGCCAGCAGCACCTCGATCCTAGGGTGGGGGACTAGGGGCACCGGGGAGCTGTTTTTT	CASSTSILGWGTRGTGELFF
.	TRBJ1-1	TRBV5-4	TRBD1	TGTGCCAGCAGCTCAAGAACCGGTTGGGCAGGGGGGAAGGACACTGAAGCTTTCTTT	CASSSRTGWAGGKDTEAFF
.	TRBJ2-3	TRBV20-1	TRBD2	TGCAGTGCTAGTTCCGGGGGGATCGCAGATACGCAGTATTTT	CSASSGGIADTQYF
.	TRBJ1-2	TRBV20-1	TRBD1	TGCAGTGCTAGTAGGCAGGGGGCAAGTCTTGGCTACACCTTC	CSASRQGASLGYTF
.	TRBJ1-6	TRBV6-2/TRBV6-3	.	TGTGCCAGCAGTCGAGGTGACTCCTATAATTCACCCCTCCACTTT	CASSRGDSYNSPLHF
once	TRBJ2-7	TRBV6-6	.	TGTGCCAGCAGTTACCCCGGGTACGAGCAGTACTTC	CASSYPGYEQYF
.	TRBJ1-6	TRBV19	.	TGTGCCAGCCTAACGAAACAGGGAAGCCAAAGGGATAATTCACCCCTCCACTTT	CASLTKQGSQRDNSPLHF
.	TRBJ1-1	TRBV19	.	TGTGCCAGTAGTATGGCCAGGGCCCCCTACACTGAAGCTTTCTTT	CASSMARAPYTEAFF
once	TRBJ1-5	TRBV7-2	TRBD1	TGTGCCAGCACCCCACAGGGGTTTCAGCCCCAGCATTTT	CASTPQGFQPQHF
.	TRBJ1-2	TRBV15	TRBD1	TGTGCCACCAGCGCTCGGACAGGGAACTATGGCTACACCTTC	CATSARTGNYGYTF
.	TRBJ1-2	TRBV7-2	.	TGTGCCAGCAGCTATCTTGACAGGTTGAACTATGGCTACACCTTC	CASSYLDRLNYGYTF
.	TRBJ1-6	TRBV16	.	TGTGCCAGCAGCCAACGTCAGGGAAGCTCCTATAATTCACCCCTCCACTTT	CASSQRQGSSYNSPLHF
.	TRBJ1-2	TRBV5-1	.	TGCGCCAGCAGCTTGGCTGACCGGGACATCGATGGCTACACCTTC	CASSLADRDIDGYTF
.	TRBJ1-5	TRBV19	TRBD1	TGTGCCAGTAGTATCTTCGAGGGACAGCAAAATCAGCCCCAGCATTTT	CASSIFEGQQNQPQHF
.	TRBJ1-3	TRBV4-1	.	TGCGCCAGCAGCCGTGAACGGGGAAACTCTGGAAACACCATATATTTT	CASSRERGNSGNTIYF
.	TRBJ2-5	TRBV5-8	.	TGTGCCAGCAGCCGAGAAGAGACCCAGTACTTC	CASSREETQYF
few	TRBJ1-4	TRBV9	TRBD1	TGTGCCAGCAGCGTAGGGGACAGGGGGCGCGATGAAAAACTGTTTTTT	CASSVGDRGRDEKLFF
once	TRBJ1-2	TRBV12-3/TRBV12-4	.	TGTGCCAGCAGTCGCGGCCATAACTATGGCTACACCTTC	CASSRGHNYGYTF
.	TRBJ1-1	TRBV11-2	.	TGTGCCAGTAAAGGGGAAGCCCCTGAAGCTTTCTTT	CASKGEAPEAFF
once	TRBJ2-5	TRBV6-5	.	TGTGCCAGCAGGTCCCCCGGGGGGCGAGAGACCCAGTACTTC	CASRSPGGRETQYF
once	TRBJ2-5	TRBV3-1/TRBV3-2	.	TGTGCCAGCAGCAGTCAGGGCCCATCGAGAATTCAGTACTTC	CASSSQGPSRIQYF
.	TRBJ1-5	TRBV10-1	.	TGCGCCAGCAGTGAGTCTAGGGGGCAGCCCCAGCATTTT	CASSESRGQPQHF
few	TRBJ1-6	TRBV2	TRBD1	TGTGCCAGCAGCTACAGGGGGCCTAATTCACCCCTCCACTTT	CASSYRGPNSPLHF
.	TRBJ2-5	TRBV5-1	.	TGCGCCAGCAGCTTAAGTGGACAACAAGAGACCCAGTACTTC	CASSLSGQQETQYF
.	TRBJ1-4	TRBV29-1	TRBD1	TGCAGCGTCGTTGGGACAGCAACTAATGAAAAACTGTTTTTT	CSVVGTATNEKLFF
once	TRBJ1-2	TRBV28	.	TGTGCCAGCATCCGTTTGGGCAGGGGTGATGGCTACACCTTC	CASIRLGRGDGYTF
.	TRBJ1-1	TRBV29-1	.	TGCAGCGTTGAAGGGATCACAGGCCTTAGCACTGAAGCTTTCTTT	CSVEGITGLSTEAFF
.	TRBJ2-7	TRBV28	TRBD1	TGTGCCAGCAGTTTAGAAGACAGGGGGCGTCACGAGCAGTACTTC	CASSLEDRGRHEQYF
.	TRBJ2-7	TRBV5-4	.	TGTGCCAGCAGCTTGGACAGTCCGGGGGAGCAGTACTTC	CASSLDSPGEQYF
.	TRBJ1-5	TRBV7-9	.	TGTGCCAGCAGCTTAGTAGGGAGCCCCCAGCATTTT	CASSLVGSPQHF
once	TRBJ1-6	TRBV9	.	TGTGCCAGCAGCGTAGCCAGAGGGAATTCACCCCTCCACTTT	CASSVARGNSPLHF
.	TRBJ1-1	TRBV6-6	TRBD1	TGTGCCAGCAGCACGACAGGGGTCACTGAAGCTTTCTTT	CASSTTGVTEAFF
.	TRBJ2-5	TRBV5-1	TRBD2	TGCGCCAGCAGGGCTAGCGGGGGACAGAGGGAGACCCAGTACTTC	CASRASGGQRETQYF
once	TRBJ1-2	TRBV7-9	.	TGTGCCAGCAGCCTAGGACAGTCCCCCAGGGGTGGCTACACCTTC	CASSLGQSPRGGYTF
.	TRBJ1-2	TRBV5-1	TRBD1	TGCGCCAGCAGCTTGTACCAGGGGGTGGATGGCTACACCTTC	CASSLYQGVDGYTF
.	TRBJ2-7	TRBV6-6	TRBD1	TGTGCCAGCAGTTATGACAGGGGGAGGGAGCAGTACTTC	CASSYDRGREQYF
.	TRBJ2-5	TRBV12-5	.	TGTGCTAGTGGTTTGAGTAGCAGTCAAGAGACCCAGTACTTC	CASGLSSSQETQYF
once	TRBJ2-3	TRBV5-1	.	TGCGCCAGCAGACAGGGATTGGATACGCAGTATTTT	CASRQGLDTQYF
.	TRBJ1-2	TRBV19	.	TGTGCCAGTAGTATATACCCAGGGCCGACCGAAGGCTACACCTTC	CASSIYPGPTEGYTF
.	TRBJ1-5	TRBV16	.	TGTGCCAGCAGCCAGCAGGCCAATCAGCCCCAGCATTTT	CASSQQANQPQHF
once	TRBJ1-5	TRBV27	.	TGTGCCAGCGGTTCAGGGGTGTGGAATCAGCCCCAGCATTTT	CASGSGVWNQPQHF
once	TRBJ2-3	TRBV30	TRBD2	TGTGCCTGGAGCACGGGGGGTACGCAGTATTTT	CAWSTGGTQYF
.	TRBJ1-1	TRBV5-5	TRBD1	TGTGCCAGCAGCGCCGGGACAGCCACTGAAGCTTTCTTT	CASSAGTATEAFF
.	TRBJ2-7	TRBV10-1	.	TGCGCCAGCAGTGCGGGGGGCTTGCCTCCTGACGAGCAGTACTTC	CASSAGGLPPDEQYF
.	TRBJ1-6	TRBV5-4	.	TGTGCCAGCAGCCGGGACATTAGTAATTCACCCCTCCACTTT	CASSRDISNSPLHF
.	TRBJ1-4	TRBV7-6	TRBD1	TGTGCCAGCAGCAGACCGGGACAGGCAATTGAAAAACTGTTTTTT	CASSRPGQAIEKLFF